The T cell receptor beta chain described here comes from a study of shared clonotypes between healthy human individuals. The assay was immunoSEQ multiplex PCR, and TCRdb's table has in-frame clones only and misses some. The profile covers some 690,000 clones, with around 90% appearing a single time and 34% taken by the ten largest. Trimming shortened V by 3 bases and J by 3 bases, and 17 bases separated the two germline ends. The CDR3 runs 16 residues. Germline-derived CDR1 and CDR2 are LGHNA and YNFKEQ. The receptor was derived from a man aged 18 to 35 in good health. Some clones in this sample may be carry-over from other donors' samples. The sample comprised memory CD8+ T cells from PBMCs. Specified subset: CD45RO+ cells pooled with CCR7-negative TemRA cells. The chain recombines TRBV4-2 with TRBJ2-5, with D possibly TRBD2 on 6 matching bases. The CDR3 sequence: CASSQAPGTQKETQYF. For the CDR3, the DNA is TGTGCCAGCAGCCAGGCCCCCGGGACTCAAAAAGAGACCCAGTACTTC.